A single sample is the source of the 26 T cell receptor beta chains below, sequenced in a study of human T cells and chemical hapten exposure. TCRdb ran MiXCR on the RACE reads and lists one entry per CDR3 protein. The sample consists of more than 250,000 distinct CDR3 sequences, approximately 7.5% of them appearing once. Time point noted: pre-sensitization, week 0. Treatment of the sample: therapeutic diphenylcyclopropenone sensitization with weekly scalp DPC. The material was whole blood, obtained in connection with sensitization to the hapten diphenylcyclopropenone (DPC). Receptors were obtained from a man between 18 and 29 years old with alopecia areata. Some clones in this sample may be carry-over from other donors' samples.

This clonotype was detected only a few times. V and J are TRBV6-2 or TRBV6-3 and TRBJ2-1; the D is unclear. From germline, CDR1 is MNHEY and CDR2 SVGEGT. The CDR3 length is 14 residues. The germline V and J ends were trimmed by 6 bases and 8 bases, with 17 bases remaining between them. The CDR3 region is CASSQRKGFDEQFF. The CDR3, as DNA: TGTGCCAGCAGCCAACGTAAGGGTTTCGATGAGCAGTTCTTC.

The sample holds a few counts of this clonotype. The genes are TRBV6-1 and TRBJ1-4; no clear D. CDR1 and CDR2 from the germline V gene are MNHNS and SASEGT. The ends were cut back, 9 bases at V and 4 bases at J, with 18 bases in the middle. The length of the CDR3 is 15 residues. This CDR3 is CASLPQAAINEKLFF. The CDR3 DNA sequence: TGTGCCAGTTTACCTCAGGCAGCCATTAATGAAAAACTGTTTTTT.

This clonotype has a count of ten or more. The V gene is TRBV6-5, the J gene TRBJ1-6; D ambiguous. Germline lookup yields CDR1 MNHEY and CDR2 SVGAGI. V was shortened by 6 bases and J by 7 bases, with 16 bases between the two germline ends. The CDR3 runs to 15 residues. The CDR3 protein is CASRTRSTKNSPLHF. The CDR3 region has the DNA TGTGCCAGCAGAACCAGATCGACCAAAAATTCACCCCTCCACTTT.

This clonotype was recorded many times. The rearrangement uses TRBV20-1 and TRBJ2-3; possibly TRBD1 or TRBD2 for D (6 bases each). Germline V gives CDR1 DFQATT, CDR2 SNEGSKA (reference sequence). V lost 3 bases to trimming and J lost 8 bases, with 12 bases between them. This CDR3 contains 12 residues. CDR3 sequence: CSASGGLVTQYF. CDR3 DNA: TGCAGTGCTAGCGGGGGCCTGGTTACGCAGTATTTT.

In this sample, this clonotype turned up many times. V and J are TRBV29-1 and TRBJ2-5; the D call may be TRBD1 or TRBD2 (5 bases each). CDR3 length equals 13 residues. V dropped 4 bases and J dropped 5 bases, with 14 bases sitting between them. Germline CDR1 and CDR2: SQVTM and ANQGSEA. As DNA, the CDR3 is TGCAGCGTTGCTGACGGCTGGGGGGAGACCCAGTACTTC. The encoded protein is CSVADGWGETQYF.

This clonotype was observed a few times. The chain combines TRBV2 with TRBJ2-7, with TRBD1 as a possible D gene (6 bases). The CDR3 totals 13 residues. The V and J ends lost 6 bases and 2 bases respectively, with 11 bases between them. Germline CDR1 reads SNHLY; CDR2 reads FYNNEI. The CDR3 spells CASRFGQTYEQYV. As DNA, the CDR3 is TGTGCCAGCAGATTCGGACAGACCTACGAGCAGTACGTC.

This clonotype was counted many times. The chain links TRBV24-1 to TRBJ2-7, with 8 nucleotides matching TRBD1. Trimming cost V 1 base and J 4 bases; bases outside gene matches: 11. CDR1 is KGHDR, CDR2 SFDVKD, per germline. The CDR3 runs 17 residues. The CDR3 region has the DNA TGTGCCACCAGTGATTTTCCTCGTGGACAGGGAACGTACGAGCAGTACGTC. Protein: CATSDFPRGQGTYEQYV.

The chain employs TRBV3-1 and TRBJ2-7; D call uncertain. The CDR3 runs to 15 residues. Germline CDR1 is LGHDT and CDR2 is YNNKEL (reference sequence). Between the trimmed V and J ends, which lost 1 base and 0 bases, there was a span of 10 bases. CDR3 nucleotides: TGTGCCAGCAGCCAAGGAATGGGCAGCTCCTACGAGCAGTACGTC. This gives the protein CASSQGMGSSYEQYV.

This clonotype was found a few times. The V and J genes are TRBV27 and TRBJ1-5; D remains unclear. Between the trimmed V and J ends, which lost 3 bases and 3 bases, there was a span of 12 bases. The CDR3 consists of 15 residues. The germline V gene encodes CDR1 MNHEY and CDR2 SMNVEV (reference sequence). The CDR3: CASSFSGGFNQPQHF. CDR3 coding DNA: TGTGCCAGCAGTTTCTCCGGAGGGTTCAATCAGCCCCAGCATTTT.

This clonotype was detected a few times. CDR3 sequence reads: CASNPGDSSYNEQFF. In DNA form, the CDR3 reads TGTGCCAGCAATCCGGGGGACAGCTCCTACAATGAGCAGTTCTTC. This chain connects TRBV7-9 to TRBJ2-1, with D perhaps matching TRBD1 (7 bases). This CDR3 is built from 15 residues. CDR1 SEHNR and CDR2 FQNEAQ come from the germline V gene (reference sequence). With 7 bases removed from V and 0 bases from J, the gap between germline ends came to 13 bases.

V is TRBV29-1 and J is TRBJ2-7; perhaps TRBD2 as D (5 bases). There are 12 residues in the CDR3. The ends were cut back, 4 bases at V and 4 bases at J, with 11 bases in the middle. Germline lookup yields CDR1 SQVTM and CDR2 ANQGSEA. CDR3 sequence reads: CSVARGRYEQYF. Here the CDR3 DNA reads TGCAGCGTTGCGCGAGGGCGATACGAGCAGTACTTC.

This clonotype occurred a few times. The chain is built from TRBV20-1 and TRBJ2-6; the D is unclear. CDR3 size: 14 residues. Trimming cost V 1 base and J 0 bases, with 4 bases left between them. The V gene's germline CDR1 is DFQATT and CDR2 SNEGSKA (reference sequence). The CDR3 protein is CSARGPSGANVLTF. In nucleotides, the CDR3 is TGCAGTGCTAGAGGGCCCTCTGGGGCCAACGTCCTGACTTTC.

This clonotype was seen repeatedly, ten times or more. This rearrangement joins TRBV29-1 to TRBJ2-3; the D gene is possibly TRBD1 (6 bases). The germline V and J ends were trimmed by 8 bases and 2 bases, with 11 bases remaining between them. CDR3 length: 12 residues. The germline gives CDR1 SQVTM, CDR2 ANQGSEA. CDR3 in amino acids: CSQQGNTDTQYF. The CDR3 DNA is TGCAGCCAACAGGGTAACACAGATACGCAGTATTTT.

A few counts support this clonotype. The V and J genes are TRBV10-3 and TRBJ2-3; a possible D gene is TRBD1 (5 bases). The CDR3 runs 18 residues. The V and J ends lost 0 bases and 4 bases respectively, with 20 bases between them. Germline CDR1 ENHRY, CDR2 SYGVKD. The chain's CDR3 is CAISESRFREVTADTQYF. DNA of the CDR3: TGTGCCATCAGTGAGTCTAGGTTCAGGGAAGTAACGGCAGATACGCAGTATTTT.

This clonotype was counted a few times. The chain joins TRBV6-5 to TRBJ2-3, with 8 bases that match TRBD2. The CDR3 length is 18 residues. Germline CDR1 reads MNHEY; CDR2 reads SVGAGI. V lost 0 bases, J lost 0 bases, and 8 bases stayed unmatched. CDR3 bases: TGTGCCAGCAGTTACTCCCGTGGCGGGGGGTCCAGCACAGATACGCAGTATTTT. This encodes CASSYSRGGGSSTDTQYF.

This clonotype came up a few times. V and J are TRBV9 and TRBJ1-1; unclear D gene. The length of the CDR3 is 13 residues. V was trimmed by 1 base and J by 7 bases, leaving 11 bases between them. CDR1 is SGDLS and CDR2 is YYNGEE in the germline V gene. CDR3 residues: CASSVIVEGEAFF. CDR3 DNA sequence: TGTGCCAGCAGCGTAATTGTAGAGGGTGAAGCTTTCTTT.

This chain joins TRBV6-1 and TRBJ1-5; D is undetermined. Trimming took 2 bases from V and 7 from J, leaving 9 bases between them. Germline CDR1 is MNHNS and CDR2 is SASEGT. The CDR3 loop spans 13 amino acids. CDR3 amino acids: CASSEREGQPQHF. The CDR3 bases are TGTGCCAGCAGTGAAAGGGAGGGACAGCCCCAGCATTTT.

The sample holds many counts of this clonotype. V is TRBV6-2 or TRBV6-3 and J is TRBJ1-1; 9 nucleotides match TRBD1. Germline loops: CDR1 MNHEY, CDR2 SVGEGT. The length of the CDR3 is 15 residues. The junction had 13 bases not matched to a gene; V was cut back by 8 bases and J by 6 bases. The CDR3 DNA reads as TGTGCCAGCGGGCCGCCGGGACAGGGTCCTCCTGAAGCTTTCTTT. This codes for CASGPPGQGPPEAFF.

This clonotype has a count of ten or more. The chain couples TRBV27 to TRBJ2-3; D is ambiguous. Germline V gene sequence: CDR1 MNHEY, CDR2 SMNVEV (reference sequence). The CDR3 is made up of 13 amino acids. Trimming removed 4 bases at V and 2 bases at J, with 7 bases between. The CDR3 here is CASSSQTTDTQYF. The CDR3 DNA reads TGTGCCAGCAGTTCACAGACCACAGATACGCAGTATTTT.

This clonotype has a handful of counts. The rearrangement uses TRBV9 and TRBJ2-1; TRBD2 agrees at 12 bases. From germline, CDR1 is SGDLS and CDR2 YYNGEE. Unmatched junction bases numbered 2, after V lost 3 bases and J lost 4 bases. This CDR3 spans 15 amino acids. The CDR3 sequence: CASSGLAGAYNEQFF. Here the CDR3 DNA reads TGTGCCAGCAGCGGACTAGCGGGGGCATACAATGAGCAGTTCTTC.

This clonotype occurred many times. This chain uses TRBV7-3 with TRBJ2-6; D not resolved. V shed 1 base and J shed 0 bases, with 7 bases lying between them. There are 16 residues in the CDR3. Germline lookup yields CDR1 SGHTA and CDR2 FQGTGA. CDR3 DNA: TGTGCCAGCAGCTTAAACCCCGGCTCTGGGGCCAACGTCCTGACTTTC. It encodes CASSLNPGSGANVLTF.

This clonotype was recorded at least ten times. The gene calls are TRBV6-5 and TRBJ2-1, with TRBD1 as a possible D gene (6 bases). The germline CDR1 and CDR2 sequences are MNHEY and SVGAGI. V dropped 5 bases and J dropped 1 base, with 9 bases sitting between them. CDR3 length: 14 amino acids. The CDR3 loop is CASSKTGSYNEQFF. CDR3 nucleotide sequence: TGTGCCAGCAGTAAAACAGGGTCCTACAATGAGCAGTTCTTC.

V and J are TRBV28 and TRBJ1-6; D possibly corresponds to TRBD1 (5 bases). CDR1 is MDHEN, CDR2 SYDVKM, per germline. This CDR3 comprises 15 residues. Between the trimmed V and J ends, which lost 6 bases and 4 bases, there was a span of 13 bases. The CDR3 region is CASRPGTTYNSPLHF. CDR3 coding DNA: TGTGCCAGCAGACCCGGGACGACGTATAATTCACCCCTCCACTTT.

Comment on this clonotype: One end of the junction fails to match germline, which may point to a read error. CDR3 sequence reads: CASSPYEGFGNTTYF. As DNA, the CDR3 is TGTGCCAGCAGCCCTTACGAGGGTTTTGGAAACACCACATATTTT. The rearrangement uses TRBV3-1 and TRBJ1-3; D is unresolved. This CDR3 is 15 amino acids long. Germline V gives CDR1 LGHDT, CDR2 YNNKEL (reference sequence).

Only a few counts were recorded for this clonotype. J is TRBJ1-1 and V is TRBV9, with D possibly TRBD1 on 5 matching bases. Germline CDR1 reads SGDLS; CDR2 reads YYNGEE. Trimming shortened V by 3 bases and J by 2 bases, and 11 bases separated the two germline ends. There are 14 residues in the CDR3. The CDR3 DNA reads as TGTGCCAGCAGCGGTCGACAGAGAAACACTGAAGCTTTCTTT. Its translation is CASSGRQRNTEAFF.

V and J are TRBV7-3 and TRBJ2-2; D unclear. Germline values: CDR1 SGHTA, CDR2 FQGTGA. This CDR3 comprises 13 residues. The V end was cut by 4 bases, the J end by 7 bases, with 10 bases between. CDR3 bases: TGTGCCAGCAGCTCCAGCGCGAACGGGGAGCTGTTTTTT. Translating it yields CASSSSANGELFF.